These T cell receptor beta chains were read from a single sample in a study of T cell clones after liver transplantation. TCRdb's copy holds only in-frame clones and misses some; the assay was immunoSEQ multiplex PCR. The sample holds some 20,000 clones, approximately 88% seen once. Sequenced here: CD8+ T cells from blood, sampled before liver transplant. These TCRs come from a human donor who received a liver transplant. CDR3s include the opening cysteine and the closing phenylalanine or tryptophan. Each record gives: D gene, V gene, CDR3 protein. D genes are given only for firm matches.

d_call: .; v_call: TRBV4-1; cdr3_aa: CASSQGLGYNEQFF
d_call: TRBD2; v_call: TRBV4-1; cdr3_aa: CASSPTSATGELFF
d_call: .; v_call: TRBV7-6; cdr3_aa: CASSIVSLKPLGTGELFF
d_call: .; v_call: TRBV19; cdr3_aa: CASSKGGGQPQHF
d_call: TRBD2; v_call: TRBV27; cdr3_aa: CASTIAGTPYNEQFF
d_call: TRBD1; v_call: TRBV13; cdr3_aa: CASSLSGTGVYNEQFF
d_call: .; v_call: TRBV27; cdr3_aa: CASNRGGDTEAFF
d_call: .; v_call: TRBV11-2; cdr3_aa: CASSLGWQGLTNTEAFF
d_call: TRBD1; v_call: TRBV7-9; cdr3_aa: CASRPDRDGYTF
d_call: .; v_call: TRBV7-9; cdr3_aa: CASSPEPGAIPYEQYF
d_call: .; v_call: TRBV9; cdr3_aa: CASSLGPLPHEKLFF
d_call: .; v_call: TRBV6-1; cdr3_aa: CASRTGGTEAFF
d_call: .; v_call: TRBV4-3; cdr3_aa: CASSQWGGRGAEQFF
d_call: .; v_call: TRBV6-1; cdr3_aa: CASSEAWGPHNEQFF
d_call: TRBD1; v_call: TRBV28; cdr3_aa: CASSPRGGRSEAFF
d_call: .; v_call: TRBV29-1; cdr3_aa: CSSTSPDTGELFF
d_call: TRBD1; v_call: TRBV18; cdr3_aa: CASSPPGTAYGYTF
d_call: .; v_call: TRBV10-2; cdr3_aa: CASSDMGSEAFF
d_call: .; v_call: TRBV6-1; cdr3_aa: CASSERRGWDEQFF
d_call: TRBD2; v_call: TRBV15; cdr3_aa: CATSRSPREGNEQFF